What follows are 6 T cell receptor beta chains derived from one specimen sequenced in a study of blood T cells in healthy people across ages. The second PCR ran roughly 7 to 12 cycles with a sample-barcoded 5' primer and J-beta primers. TCRdb called the 5' RACE reads again in MiXCR, with one record for every CDR3 protein. The sample comprises roughly 550,000 distinct CDR3 sequences, approximately 25% of which are singletons, and just under 9% rests with the top ten. This same sample was also taken into another study, of T cells of mothers and their children.

The material sequenced was blood. Receptor source: a boy younger than 18 in good health.

The chain combines TRBV2 with TRBJ2-5, with 10 bases fitting TRBD2. Germline values: CDR1 SNHLY, CDR2 FYNNEI. The CDR3 is 16 residues long. Unmatched junction bases numbered 9, after V lost 5 bases and J lost 3 bases. This CDR3 is CASSPSLLAGEETQYF. The CDR3 nucleotides read TGTGCCAGCAGTCCCAGCCTTCTAGCGGGAGAAGAGACCCAGTACTTC.

The CDR3 coding sequence is TGTGCCAGCAGTGAAGCTAGCGGGAGCTACAATGAGCAGTTCTTC. Protein: CASSEASGSYNEQFF. This chain connects TRBV6-1 to TRBJ2-1; 9 nucleotides match TRBD2. The V and J ends lost 0 bases and 3 bases, in that order; junction bases with no gene match: 0. Germline V gene sequence: CDR1 MNHNS, CDR2 SASEGT. The CDR3 has 15 residues.

This clonotype has just a few counts. The gene calls are TRBV4-1 and TRBJ1-6; TRBD1 agrees at 7 bases. J was trimmed by 3 bases and V by 0 bases; bases with no gene match: 5. Germline-derived CDR1 and CDR2 are MGHRA and YSYEKL. The CDR3 loop spans 17 amino acids. The CDR3 region has the DNA TGCGCCAGCAGCCAAGACAGGGGGGGATTCTATAATTCACCCCTCCACTTT. Translation gives CASSQDRGGFYNSPLHF.

This clonotype was seen ten or more times. This chain uses TRBV12-3 or TRBV12-4 with TRBJ2-6, with 10 bases identical to TRBD1. The CDR3 consists of 17 residues. Unmatched junction bases numbered 3, after V lost 4 bases and J lost 0 bases. The chain's CDR3 is CASSSGTGVSGANVLTF. CDR3 in DNA: TGTGCCAGCAGTTCCGGGACAGGGGTCTCTGGGGCCAACGTCCTGACTTTC.

V gene TRBV28 combines with J gene TRBJ2-5; D may be TRBD2 (5 bases). The better agreement between TRBJ2-7 and the DNA end casts doubt on the J call. Per germline, CDR1 MDHEN and CDR2 SYDVKM. The length of the CDR3 is 14 residues. The CDR3 region has the DNA TGTGCCAGCAGTTCCCGGGATTCTACCTACGAGCAGTACTTC. Translation gives CASSSRDSTYEQYF.

With respect to this clonotype: A junction end diverges from the germline sequence, so it may reflect a read error. The V gene is TRBV3-1, the J gene TRBJ2-7, with a tentative D call TRBD2 (6 bases). The CDR3 is 14 residues long. The germline V gene has CDR1 LGHDT and CDR2 YNNKEL (reference sequence). Here the CDR3 DNA reads TGTGCCAGCAGCCAAGACGGGGAGGCTTACGAGCAGCACTTC. This sequence encodes CASSQDGEAYEQHF.